The clone carrying this T cell receptor (beta chain) was observed a handful of times. The antigen remains undetermined. With a J-beta primer mix and a sample-barcoded 5' primer, a second PCR ran roughly 6 to 11 cycles. CDR3-containing paired-end reads numbered at least 3 million in each sample. TCRdb passed the 5' RACE reads through MiXCR, listing each CDR3 protein once. The repertoire includes roughly 1,800,000 distinct CDR3 sequences, around half of them detected once, and around 2.1% sits in the top ten. The data were taken from a study of blood T cells in healthy people across ages. Study-wide results and limits: Per million T cells, TCR beta diversity dropped about linearly as age rose. Versus aged donors, long-lived donors had higher diversity and more naive CD4+ cells.

The people who gave samples were healthy Caucasians from Russia, aged roughly 6 to 100. The ends were cut back, 5 bases at V and 0 bases at J, with 14 bases in the middle. The CDR3 totals 17 residues. Sample: blood. The origin of this receptor is a woman aged 40 to 50 in good health. The chain uses TRBV12-3 or TRBV12-4 and TRBJ2-6; D might be TRBD2 (5 bases). This CDR3 is CASSPASGNSGANVLTF. CDR3 nucleotides: TGTGCCAGCAGTCCCGCGTCGGGGAACTCTGGGGCCAACGTCCTGACTTTC.